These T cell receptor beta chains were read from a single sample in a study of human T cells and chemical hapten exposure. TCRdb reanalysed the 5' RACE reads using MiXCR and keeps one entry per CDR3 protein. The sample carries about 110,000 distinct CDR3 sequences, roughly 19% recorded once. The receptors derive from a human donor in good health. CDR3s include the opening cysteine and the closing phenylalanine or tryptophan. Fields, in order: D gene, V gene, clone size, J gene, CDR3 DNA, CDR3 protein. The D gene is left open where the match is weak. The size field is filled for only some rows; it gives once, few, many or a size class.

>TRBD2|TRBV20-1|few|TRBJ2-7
TGCAGTGCTAGAATCCTAGCGGGAGCTCTTGCCGGCGAGCAGTACTTC
CSARILAGALAGEQYF
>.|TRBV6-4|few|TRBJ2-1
TGTGCCAGCGGCCCAAAACCGGAAACCGGTGAGCAGTTCTTC
CASGPKPETGEQFF
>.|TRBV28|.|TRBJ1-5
TGTGCCAGCAGCCCCTTGTATGGGGGGCCCTTCAATCAGCCCCAGCATTTT
CASSPLYGGPFNQPQHF
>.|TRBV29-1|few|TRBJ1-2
TGCAGCGTTGGACCGGACAGCGTTAACTATGGCTACACCTTC
CSVGPDSVNYGYTF
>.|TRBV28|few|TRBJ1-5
TGTGCCAGCAGTTGGGGTATTAATCAGCCCCAGCATTTT
CASSWGINQPQHF
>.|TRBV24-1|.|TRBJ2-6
TGTGCCACCAGTGAAACAGGGACTGGGGCCAACGTCCTGACTTTC
CATSETGTGANVLTF
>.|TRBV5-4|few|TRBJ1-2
TGTGCCAGCAGCTTGGACAGGGAGGCTGGCTACACCTTC
CASSLDREAGYTF
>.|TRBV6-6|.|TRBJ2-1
TGTGCCAGCATTGGCCGAAGGGGGAACGTGGGCAATGAGCAGTTCTTC
CASIGRRGNVGNEQFF
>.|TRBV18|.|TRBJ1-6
TGTGCCAGCTCACCTCTTTCACCCCTCCACTTT
CASSPLSPLHF
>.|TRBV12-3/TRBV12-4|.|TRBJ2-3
TGTGCCAGCACTCCCCGCCCCTTAGCGGAAAGCACAGATACGCAGTATTTT
CASTPRPLAESTDTQYF
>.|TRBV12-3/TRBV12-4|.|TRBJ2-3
TGTGCCAGCAGTTTCCTGGTTTCAGATACGCAGTATTTT
CASSFLVSDTQYF
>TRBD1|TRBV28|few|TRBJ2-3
TGTGCCAGCAGTTTATGGGGACAGACAGATACGCAGTATTTT
CASSLWGQTDTQYF
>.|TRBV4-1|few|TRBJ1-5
TGCGCCAGCAACCGGGACCCAGGTTATAGCAATCAGCCCCAGCATTTT
CASNRDPGYSNQPQHF
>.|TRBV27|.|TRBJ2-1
TGTGCCAGCAGGGAGGACTGGGGGGCGTCCAATGAGCAGTTCTTC
CASREDWGASNEQFF
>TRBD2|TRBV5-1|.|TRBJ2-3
TGCGCCAGCAGCTTAGAGGGACTAGCGGGAGGTGAAGCAGATACGCAGTATTTT
CASSLEGLAGGEADTQYF
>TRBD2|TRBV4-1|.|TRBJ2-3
TGCGCCAGCAGCCAAGAGGGGGGGAGAGCAGATACGCAGTATTTT
CASSQEGGRADTQYF
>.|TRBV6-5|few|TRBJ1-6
TGTGCCAGCAGTTACTCGAACAGGAGGAATTCACCCCTCCACTTT
CASSYSNRRNSPLHF
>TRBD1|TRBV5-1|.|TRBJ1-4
TGCGCCAGCAGCTTGAGGGGGCAGCGGAATGAAAAACTGTTTTTT
CASSLRGQRNEKLFF
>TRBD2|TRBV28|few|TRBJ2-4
TGTGCCAGCAGTTCCTTTAGCGGGAGAGGTATCTTAGCCAAAAACATTCAGTACTTC
CASSSFSGRGILAKNIQYF
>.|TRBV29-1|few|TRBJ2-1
TGCAGCTACCAGTTTCAGGGTCCCAATGAGCAGTTCTTC
CSYQFQGPNEQFF
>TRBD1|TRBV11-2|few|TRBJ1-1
TGTGCCAGCAGGAGGATTGACAGGGGGCGCATGAACACTGAAGCTTTCTTT
CASRRIDRGRMNTEAFF
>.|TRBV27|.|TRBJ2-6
TGTGCCAGCAGTTTTTATCGGGGCTCTGGGGCCAACGTCCTGACTTTC
CASSFYRGSGANVLTF
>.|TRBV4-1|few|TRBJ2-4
TGCGCCAGCAGCCAAGTGGGCAGGGAAAGGCGGGCCAAAAACATTCAGTACTTC
CASSQVGRERRAKNIQYF
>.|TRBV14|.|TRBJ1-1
TGTGCCAGCAGCCAACTGTCCACTGAAGCTTTCTTT
CASSQLSTEAFF
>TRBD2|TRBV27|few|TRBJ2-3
TGTGCCAGCAGTTTCTTGGGGGGAGGGTATGCAGATACGCAGTATTTT
CASSFLGGGYADTQYF
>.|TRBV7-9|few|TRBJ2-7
TGTGCCAGCAGCTTTGACAGGGATACGGGACTACAGGAGCAGTACTTC
CASSFDRDTGLQEQYF
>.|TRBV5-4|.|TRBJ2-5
TGTGCCAGCAGCTCCGGTCCCCACCTAGTAGAGGAGACCCAGTACTTC
CASSSGPHLVEETQYF
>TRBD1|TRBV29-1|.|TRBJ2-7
TGCAGCGTGTCTCCCTCAGGGGGTAGTACCTACGAGCAGTACTTC
CSVSPSGGSTYEQYF
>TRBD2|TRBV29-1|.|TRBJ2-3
TGCAACCCCCTAAGCGGGAGCGAAGAGGGGACACAGTATACGCAGTATTTT
CNPLSGSEEGTQYTQYF
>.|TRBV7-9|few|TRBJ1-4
TGTGCCAGCAGCTTAGTCGGGGCAAGCGGTGAAAAACTGTTTTTT
CASSLVGASGEKLFF
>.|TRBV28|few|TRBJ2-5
TGTGCCAGCAGCTCCCCCAACCTTGAGACCCAGTACTTC
CASSSPNLETQYF
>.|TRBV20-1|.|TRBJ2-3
TGCAGTGCTAGCCAGGGCGATACGCAGTATTTT
CSASQGDTQYF
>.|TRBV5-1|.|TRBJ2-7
TGCGCCAGCAGCTCCGGACAGTCCTCCTACGAGCAGTACTTC
CASSSGQSSYEQYF
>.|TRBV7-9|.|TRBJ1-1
TGTGCCAGCAGCTTAGGCAGGGAAGCTTTCTTT
CASSLGREAFF
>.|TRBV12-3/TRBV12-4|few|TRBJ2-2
TGTGCCAGCAGTTTACTAGGGACCACCGGGGAGCTGTTTTTT
CASSLLGTTGELFF
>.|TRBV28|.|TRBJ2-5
TGTGCCAGCAGTTTCCTGGGCAGCGAATCCGAGACCCAGTACTTC
CASSFLGSESETQYF
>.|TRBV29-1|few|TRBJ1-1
TGCAGCGTTACCATGACCTGGGCTGAAGCTTTCTTT
CSVTMTWAEAFF
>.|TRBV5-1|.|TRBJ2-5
TGCGCCAGCAGCTTGGGAGGGGGTTCGGAGACCCAGTACTTC
CASSLGGGSETQYF
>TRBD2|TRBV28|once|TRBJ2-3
TGTGCCAGCAGTGCGACTAGCGGGAGGGCCGGAGATACGCAGTATTTT
CASSATSGRAGDTQYF
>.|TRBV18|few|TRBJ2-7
TGTGCCAGCTCACCACATGCCTACGAGCAGTACTTC
CASSPHAYEQYF
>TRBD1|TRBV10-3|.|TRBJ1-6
TGTGCCATCAGTGTCTCCGGGACAGGGGATTCACCCCTCCACTTT
CAISVSGTGDSPLHF
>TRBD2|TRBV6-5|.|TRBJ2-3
TGTGCCAGCAGTTACGGTGCGGGAGCGGGGACAGATACGCAGTATTTT
CASSYGAGAGTDTQYF